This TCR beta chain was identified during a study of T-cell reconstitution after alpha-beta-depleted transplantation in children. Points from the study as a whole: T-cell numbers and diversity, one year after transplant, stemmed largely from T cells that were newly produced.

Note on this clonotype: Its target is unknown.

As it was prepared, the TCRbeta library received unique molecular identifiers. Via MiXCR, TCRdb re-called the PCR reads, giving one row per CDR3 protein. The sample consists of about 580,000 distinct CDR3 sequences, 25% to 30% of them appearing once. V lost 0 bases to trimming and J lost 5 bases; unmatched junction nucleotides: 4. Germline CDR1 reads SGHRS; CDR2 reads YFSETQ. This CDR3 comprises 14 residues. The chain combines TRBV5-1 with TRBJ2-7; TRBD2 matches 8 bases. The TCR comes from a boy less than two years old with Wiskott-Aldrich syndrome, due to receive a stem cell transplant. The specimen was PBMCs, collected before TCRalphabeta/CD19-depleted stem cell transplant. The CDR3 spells CASSLELAVNEQYF. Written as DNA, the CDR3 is TGCGCCAGCAGCTTGGAACTAGCGGTGAACGAGCAGTACTTC.